This paragraph reports one T cell receptor (beta chain). This clone's antigen is unknown. Per-base quality was not reported, and no clone a single base away is much larger than it. The CDR3 regions of human TCRbeta chains were subjected to immunosequencing. On the study's bioinformatics: Repertoire TCRs were checked for matches against a reference library of SARS-CoV-2-specific TCRs that had been generated using the MIRA antigen-specificity platform. Breadth was defined as the fraction of unique TCRs that were SARS-CoV-2-associated. Depth was defined as the fraction of total T cells that were SARS-CoV-2-associated. Each spike-specific TCR was assigned to its reactive spike region and to a CD4 or CD8 class using the MIRA data. Log10-transformed breadth and depth values were compared by one-way ANOVA with Sidak's multiple comparisons tests. TCRdb re-hosts the immuneACCESS table, in-frame sequences only. Its copies lack some clones; in the studies checked, an unresolved V gene accounts for under half of them, and the cause for the rest is not known. D and trimming come from the DNA, and the V and J calls and clone size come from that table. A total of 95,000 to 150,000 clones appear in this sample, 70% to 90% of them only once. Around 6% of the sample comes from the top ten.

This sample was included in a study of T cell responses to AZD1222 COVID-19 vaccine (dated by TCRdb to the early 2020s). Background for the entire study: Because spike-specific TCR depth and breadth did not differ between the two schedules, AZD1222 recipients who got a second dose at roughly 4 weeks were pooled with those who got a second dose at roughly 12 weeks. Trial participants were enrolled into age subgroups of 18-55, 56-69 and 70-plus years, which contained approximately 150, 30 and 60 TCR-sequenced participants, respectively. TCR sequencing covered more than 230 trial participants: 200 to 210 given two doses of AZD1222 and 26 given two doses of MenACWY control vaccine. General conclusions and limits of the study: The 56-69-year group was small, and its depth increase did not reach significance, likely because of low power. Spike-specific TCR breadth and depth rose significantly after two AZD1222 doses compared with day 0 and with MenACWY recipients. Participants were mostly white British and included more females than males, and it was suggested by the authors that clonal diversity may have been underestimated. Conclusions about previously exposed vaccinees are limited, since just 6 or 7 AZD1222 recipients were seropositive for SARS-CoV-2 at baseline. Reportedly, close to half of the unique spike-specific TCRs recognized epitopes lying outside the regions that are mutated in the B.1.351 and B.1.1.7 variants. CD4 TCRs associated with the vaccine covered the entire spike protein, and the dominant responses were in regions 160-218 and 743-854. Because no samples from the day 14 peak response were available, repertoires could be characterized only after the peak T cell response.

The time point label here, explained by the study, means: baseline before first vaccination. Vaccinee samples came from UK trials COV001 and COV002, including a single-blind randomized controlled phase 2/3 trial of AZD1222 (ChAdOx1 nCoV-19) in healthy adults. For TCRbeta chain sequencing, PBMC samples from trial participants were taken at day 0 and at day 28 after the second dose. Between the V and J ends, shortened by 0 bases and 4 bases respectively, the junction contains 18 bases. The germline V gene specifies LGHNT as CDR1 and FRNRAP as CDR2. The CDR3 goes from the cysteine to the phenylalanine over 17 residues. Of the read, only the CDR3 DNA is kept; its 51 bases are in frame from base 1.

In this chain, TRBV12-5 is recombined with TRBJ1-1; perhaps TRBD1 is the D gene, with 5 bases matching. The sequencing here drew on peripheral blood, taken on day 0 of AZD1222 vaccination. The source of this sequence is an adult in good health. This receptor has the CDR3 CASGLVLGLNRGTEAFF. In nucleotide form, the sequence is TGTGCTAGTGGTTTGGTTTTGGGGCTTAACCGGGGCACTGAAGCTTTCTTT.